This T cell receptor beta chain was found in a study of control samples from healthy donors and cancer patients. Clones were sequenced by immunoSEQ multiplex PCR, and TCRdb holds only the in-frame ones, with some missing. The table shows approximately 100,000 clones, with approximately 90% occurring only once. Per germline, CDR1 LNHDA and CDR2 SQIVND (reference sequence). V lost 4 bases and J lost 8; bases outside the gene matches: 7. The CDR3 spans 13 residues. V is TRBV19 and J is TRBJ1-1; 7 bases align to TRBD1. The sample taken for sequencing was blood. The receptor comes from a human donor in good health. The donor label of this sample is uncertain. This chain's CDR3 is CASSTQTGLEAFF. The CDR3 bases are TGTGCCAGTAGTACCCAGACAGGGTTGGAAGCTTTCTTT.